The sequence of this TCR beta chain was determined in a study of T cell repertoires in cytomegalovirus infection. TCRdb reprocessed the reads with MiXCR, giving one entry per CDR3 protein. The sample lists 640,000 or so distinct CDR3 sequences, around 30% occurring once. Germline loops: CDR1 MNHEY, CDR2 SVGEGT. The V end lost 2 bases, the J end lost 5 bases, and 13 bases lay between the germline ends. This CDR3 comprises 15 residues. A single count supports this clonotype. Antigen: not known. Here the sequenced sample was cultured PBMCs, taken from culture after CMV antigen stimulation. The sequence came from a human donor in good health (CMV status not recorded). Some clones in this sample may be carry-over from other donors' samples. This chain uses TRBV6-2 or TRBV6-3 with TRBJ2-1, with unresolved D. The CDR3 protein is CASSYPRVIDNEQFF. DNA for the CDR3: TGTGCCAGCAGTTACCCCCGAGTAATCGACAATGAGCAGTTCTTC.